The TCR beta chain under discussion was sequenced for a study of blood T cell repertoires in COVID-19 (dated by TCRdb to 2018 to 2020). With regard to the full study: The collaborator samples originated in the United States, Italy and Spain and spanned the acute and convalescent phases of COVID-19. The material from the prospective study consisted of cDNA or gDNA derived from T cells, B-cell-depleted T cells, or PBMCs. The dataset comprised deeply sampled blood TCRbeta repertoires from subjects exposed to, actively infected with, or recovered from COVID-19. The repertoires were made available in a free public database intended to serve as a resource for research on the immune response to SARS-CoV-2. Samples were obtained from the ongoing ImmuneRACE study (first 160 participants) and from roughly 1,300 subjects provided by 6 global collaborators. A de-identified subject ID, COVID-19 status, age in years and sex were almost always included in the sample metadata. Where available, HLA class I and class II types were obtained from metadata supplied by the sample provider rather than from assay-based typing.

Whole blood was collected in K2EDTA tubes by collaborating institutions according to the institutions' own protocols. For TCRbeta analysis, collaborators shipped samples in one of three forms: frozen whole blood, isolated PBMCs, or DNA extracted from either of those sample types. TCRbeta CDR3 regions were amplified from genomic DNA by means of the immunoSEQ Assay, a bias-controlled multiplex PCR. Per the authors' processing: Nucleated cell counts per sample were estimated from amplification of reference gene primers within the assay. Sequence reads were collapsed and filtered to measure the absolute abundance of every unique TCRbeta CDR3 rearrangement. For each sample, productive Simpson clonality was calculated as the square root of Simpson's diversity index across productive rearrangements. TCRdb provides this immuneACCESS table in a form limited to in-frame rearrangements. Some clones are lacking; in checked studies, under half of them reflect an unresolved V gene, and why the rest are absent is not known. That table furnishes V, J and clone size, whereas the DNA furnished D and trimming. In all, the sample holds fewer than 95,000 clones, and approximately 80% of those were seen once. Approximately 14% of the sample is in the top ten clones.

This clone was detected only once. The clone's antigen remains unknown. No base-level quality is on record; no much larger clone is a single base apart. For this chain, trimming is 8 bases at the V end and 6 bases at the J end, and the number of junction bases without a gene match is 12. CDR1 and CDR2 (SNHLY, FYNNEI) derive from the germline V gene. Measured from the cysteine to the phenylalanine, the CDR3 is 15 residues long. CDR3 DNA only is kept here, 45 bases in frame from base 1. What the research found in general, with its limitations: The quantity of clinical and demographic metadata differed by source and by participant and was supplied without curation.

The sample was peripheral blood. The TCR originated in a human donor in a cohort sampled during active COVID-19. This chain joins TRBV2 to TRBJ1-2; TRBD1 matches 10 bases in the middle. The CDR3 amino acid sequence is: CASSIAGQGPDGYTF. The nucleotides read TGTGCCAGCTCTATTGCGGGACAGGGGCCTGATGGCTACACCTTC.